These T cell receptor beta chains were read from a single sample in a study of Ad26.COV2.S vaccination and SARS-CoV-2 variants. The assay was immunoSEQ multiplex PCR, and TCRdb's table has in-frame clones only and misses some. In the table there are about half a million clones, roughly nine tenths of which are singletons. The sample here was peripheral blood, taken in a trial of Ad26.COV2.S vaccine versus placebo. These receptors came from a person between 18 and 60 years old who received the Ad26.COV2.S COVID-19 vaccine or a placebo. CDR3s include the opening cysteine and the closing phenylalanine or tryptophan. The order of the fields is D gene, J gene, CDR3 length, clone size, V gene, CDR3 DNA, CDR3 protein. A D gene is named only where the DNA matches it firmly. Size is omitted from some rows. Given values are once, few, many or a class for expanded clones.

D: NA; J: TRBJ2-5; length: 16; size: once; V: TRBV15; DNA: TGTGCCACCAGCAGAGCGGGGGGACAGTCCCAAGAGACCCAGTACTTC; CDR3: CATSRAGGQSQETQYF
D: NA; J: TRBJ1-2; length: 16; size: few; V: TRBV7-9; DNA: TGTGCCAGCAGCAAGAGCGGGACAACTTCTAACTATGGCTACACCTTC; CDR3: CASSKSGTTSNYGYTF
D: TRBD1; J: TRBJ1-2; length: 16; size: NA; V: TRBV6-1; DNA: TGTGCCAGCAGTGCCGTCCGGCGGGACAGGGGGCAAGGCTACACCTTC; CDR3: CASSAVRRDRGQGYTF
D: TRBD2; J: TRBJ2-1; length: 15; size: NA; V: TRBV19; DNA: TGTGCCAGTAGTAGGGCTAGCGGGGGGCTCAATGAGCAGTTCTTC; CDR3: CASSRASGGLNEQFF
D: TRBD1; J: TRBJ1-1; length: 20; size: once; V: TRBV7-8; DNA: TGTGCCAGCAGCTCACAAACGTTCGGGACAGGGCGTCTGAAGAACACTGAAGCTTTCTTT; CDR3: CASSSQTFGTGRLKNTEAFF
D: TRBD2; J: TRBJ2-1; length: 15; size: NA; V: TRBV28; DNA: TGTGCCAGCAGTTTATCGGGAGGGCGGGGAAATGAGCAGTTCTTC; CDR3: CASSLSGGRGNEQFF
D: NA; J: TRBJ1-1; length: 13; size: NA; V: TRBV28; DNA: TGTGCCAGCAGTTTCCTGTTGGGTACTGAAGCTTTCTTT; CDR3: CASSFLLGTEAFF
D: NA; J: TRBJ1-1; length: 13; size: once; V: TRBV6-6; DNA: TGTGCCAGCATTCTGCAGGGTGACACTGAAGCTTTCTTT; CDR3: CASILQGDTEAFF
D: NA; J: TRBJ1-2; length: 14; size: NA; V: TRBV7-8; DNA: TGTGCCAGCAGCATGGTGAGGGGAAACTATGGCTACACCTTC; CDR3: CASSMVRGNYGYTF
D: TRBD1; J: TRBJ1-2; length: 16; size: NA; V: TRBV10-3; DNA: TGTGCCATCAGTCCCGCCCCCGGGACAGGGGGATATGGCTACACCTTC; CDR3: CAISPAPGTGGYGYTF
D: NA; J: TRBJ2-1; length: 13; size: NA; V: TRBV27; DNA: TGTGCCAGCAGCTCGAGCTCCTACAATGAGCAGTTCTTC; CDR3: CASSSSSYNEQFF
D: TRBD1; J: TRBJ2-3; length: 13; size: NA; V: TRBV14; DNA: TGTGCCAGCAGGAGGGGGCCCAGAGATACGCAGTATTTT; CDR3: CASRRGPRDTQYF
D: TRBD1; J: TRBJ1-5; length: 16; size: NA; V: TRBV7-2; DNA: TGTGCCAGCAGCCCGGGACAGGGGTTTTTCAATCAGCCCCAGCATTTT; CDR3: CASSPGQGFFNQPQHF
D: NA; J: TRBJ2-1; length: 14; size: NA; V: TRBV9; DNA: TGTGCCAGCAGCGTGGCGGTAGGGAAAGATGAGCAGTTCTTC; CDR3: CASSVAVGKDEQFF
D: NA; J: TRBJ1-4; length: 15; size: NA; V: TRBV5-1; DNA: TGCGCCAGCAGCTTGGTCAGGGCTCCTGAGGAAAAACTGTTTTTT; CDR3: CASSLVRAPEEKLFF
D: NA; J: TRBJ2-3; length: 12; size: NA; V: TRBV2; DNA: TGTGCCACGGGCCCCAGGAGGGATACGCAGTATTTT; CDR3: CATGPRRDTQYF
D: NA; J: TRBJ2-3; length: 14; size: NA; V: TRBV2; DNA: TGTGCCAGCAGCAGGGATTACGGAACAGATACGCAGTATTTT; CDR3: CASSRDYGTDTQYF
D: NA; J: TRBJ1-1; length: 14; size: once; V: TRBV5-8; DNA: TGTGCCAGCAGCCCCTTTCCAGTGAACACTGAAGCTTTCTTT; CDR3: CASSPFPVNTEAFF
D: NA; J: TRBJ1-1; length: 13; size: NA; V: TRBV18; DNA: TGTGCCAGCTCACCATCCCTGAACACTGAAGCTTTCTTT; CDR3: CASSPSLNTEAFF
D: NA; J: TRBJ1-1; length: 13; size: NA; V: TRBV19; DNA: TGTGCCAGTAGTATCTCGCCCACCTCTGAAGCTTTCTTT; CDR3: CASSISPTSEAFF
D: NA; J: TRBJ2-2; length: 12; size: NA; V: TRBV9; DNA: TGTGCCAGCAGCGTAGGAGGCGGGGAGCTGTTTTTT; CDR3: CASSVGGGELFF
D: NA; J: TRBJ2-7; length: 13; size: NA; V: TRBV4-3; DNA: TGCGCCAGCAGCCGGGCCGGCTCCTACGAGCAGTACTTC; CDR3: CASSRAGSYEQYF
D: NA; J: TRBJ2-7; length: 13; size: NA; V: TRBV11-2; DNA: TGTGCCAGCAGCCCCGGACTTGGCTACGAGCAGTACTTC; CDR3: CASSPGLGYEQYF
D: NA; J: TRBJ1-1; length: 12; size: NA; V: TRBV5-1; DNA: TGCGCCAGCAGCTTAGAAGGACTTGAAGCTTTCTTT; CDR3: CASSLEGLEAFF
D: TRBD2; J: TRBJ2-7; length: 15; size: NA; V: TRBV5-1; DNA: TGCGCCAGCAGCCAGAGGACTAGCGTTCCCTACGAGCAGTACTTC; CDR3: CASSQRTSVPYEQYF
D: NA; J: TRBJ2-3; length: 16; size: few; V: TRBV25-1; DNA: TGTGCCAGCAGTGAATATATGGGGTCTAGCACAGATACGCAGTATTTT; CDR3: CASSEYMGSSTDTQYF
D: NA; J: TRBJ1-1; length: 13; size: NA; V: TRBV30; DNA: TGTGCCTGGTGGGTGTTGCGAAACACTGAAGCTTTCTTT; CDR3: CAWWVLRNTEAFF
D: NA; J: TRBJ2-5; length: 15; size: NA; V: TRBV2; DNA: TGTGCCAGCAGTGGAATTCTTGGGATTCAAGAGACCCAGTACTTC; CDR3: CASSGILGIQETQYF
D: NA; J: TRBJ1-6; length: 14; size: few; V: TRBV30; DNA: TGTGCCTGGAGTGTCGGGAGATTTGATTCACCCCTCCACTTT; CDR3: CAWSVGRFDSPLHF
D: TRBD1; J: TRBJ1-1; length: 16; size: once; V: TRBV7-9; DNA: TGTGCCAGCAGCTTTTACAGGGGGCGGTCGGGAACTGAAGCTTTCTTT; CDR3: CASSFYRGRSGTEAFF
D: NA; J: TRBJ2-7; length: 15; size: few; V: TRBV7-9; DNA: TGTGCCAGCAGCTCCTACGGGGGAGTTTCCTACGAGCAGTACTTC; CDR3: CASSSYGGVSYEQYF
D: NA; J: TRBJ1-1; length: 15; size: NA; V: TRBV4-3; DNA: TGCGCCAGCAGCCAAGCACCAACAGGGTACACTGAAGCTTTCTTT; CDR3: CASSQAPTGYTEAFF
D: NA; J: TRBJ2-1; length: 13; size: once; V: TRBV11-3; DNA: TGTGCCAGCGGGGGTGGCCCTTACAATGAGCAGTTCTTC; CDR3: CASGGGPYNEQFF
D: NA; J: TRBJ2-1; length: 15; size: NA; V: TRBV7-9; DNA: TGTGCCAGCAGCTCCCGAGAGTCGAGGTGGTTGGGGCAGTTCTTC; CDR3: CASSSRESRWLGQFF
D: TRBD1; J: TRBJ1-2; length: 16; size: NA; V: TRBV6-2/TRBV6-3; DNA: TGTGCCAGCAGTTACTTACTTCGGACAGGGGGCTATGGCTACACCTTC; CDR3: CASSYLLRTGGYGYTF
D: NA; J: TRBJ1-6; length: 13; size: NA; V: TRBV28; DNA: TGTGCCAGCATTGGGCAGGGGCAAACACCCCTCCACTTT; CDR3: CASIGQGQTPLHF
D: NA; J: TRBJ1-2; length: 14; size: NA; V: TRBV28; DNA: TGTGCCAGCAGTTTTGACAGAGCCATCTATGGCTACACCTTC; CDR3: CASSFDRAIYGYTF
D: TRBD2; J: TRBJ2-5; length: 17; size: once; V: TRBV13; DNA: TGTGCCAGCAGCTACAACCGGACTAGCGGAAACCAAGAGACCCAGTACTTC; CDR3: CASSYNRTSGNQETQYF
D: NA; J: TRBJ1-3; length: 14; size: NA; V: TRBV9; DNA: TGTGCCAGCAGCGTAGAGTCTAACGGAAACACCATATATTTT; CDR3: CASSVESNGNTIYF
D: TRBD1; J: TRBJ2-1; length: 15; size: NA; V: TRBV29-1; DNA: TGCAGCGTATTGACAGGGAAAGGTTCCTACAATGAGCAGTTCTTC; CDR3: CSVLTGKGSYNEQFF
D: TRBD2; J: TRBJ2-7; length: 14; size: NA; V: TRBV29-1; DNA: TGCAGCGTTGAGGAGCGGGGGCCTTCCTACGAGCAGTACTTC; CDR3: CSVEERGPSYEQYF
D: NA; J: TRBJ2-5; length: 14; size: once; V: TRBV7-9; DNA: TGTGCCAGCAGCTTAGTAAAGGCCCGTGAGACCCAGTACTTC; CDR3: CASSLVKARETQYF
D: TRBD2; J: TRBJ2-7; length: 17; size: NA; V: TRBV4-3; DNA: TGCGCCAGCAGCCAAGGGACTAGCGGGGGTTACGCCTACGAGCAGTACTTC; CDR3: CASSQGTSGGYAYEQYF
D: NA; J: TRBJ2-1; length: 10; size: once; V: TRBV29-1; DNA: TGCAGCGTTAACTACAATGAGCAGTTCTTC; CDR3: CSVNYNEQFF
D: NA; J: TRBJ2-7; length: 13; size: NA; V: TRBV7-3; DNA: TGTGCCAGCAGCTTAGACATTTCCTACGAGCAGTACTTC; CDR3: CASSLDISYEQYF
D: NA; J: TRBJ1-1; length: 12; size: NA; V: TRBV12-3/TRBV12-4; DNA: TGTGCCAGCAGTCCTCAGGTATATGAAGCTTTCTTT; CDR3: CASSPQVYEAFF
D: NA; J: TRBJ1-1; length: 13; size: NA; V: TRBV28; DNA: TGTGCCAGCAGACCACAGGGCCCATATGAAGCTTTCTTT; CDR3: CASRPQGPYEAFF
D: TRBD2; J: TRBJ2-7; length: 13; size: NA; V: TRBV27; DNA: TGTGCCAGCTCAATAGCGGGAATCTACGAGCAGTACTTC; CDR3: CASSIAGIYEQYF
D: TRBD1; J: TRBJ1-1; length: 12; size: NA; V: TRBV7-9; DNA: TGTGCCAGCAGCTTCAACAGGGGTGAAGCTTTCTTT; CDR3: CASSFNRGEAFF
D: NA; J: TRBJ1-4; length: 15; size: NA; V: TRBV3-1/TRBV3-2; DNA: TGTGCCAGCAGCCTTACATCAGGTCAGAATGAAAAACTGTTTTTT; CDR3: CASSLTSGQNEKLFF
D: NA; J: TRBJ2-1; length: 15; size: NA; V: TRBV27; DNA: TGTGCCAGCAGTCTCAGGGACCCCTCCTACAATGAGCAGTTCTTC; CDR3: CASSLRDPSYNEQFF
D: NA; J: TRBJ2-7; length: 13; size: once; V: TRBV5-4; DNA: TGTGCCAGCAGCTTTAGGGGGACCTACGAGCAGTACTTC; CDR3: CASSFRGTYEQYF